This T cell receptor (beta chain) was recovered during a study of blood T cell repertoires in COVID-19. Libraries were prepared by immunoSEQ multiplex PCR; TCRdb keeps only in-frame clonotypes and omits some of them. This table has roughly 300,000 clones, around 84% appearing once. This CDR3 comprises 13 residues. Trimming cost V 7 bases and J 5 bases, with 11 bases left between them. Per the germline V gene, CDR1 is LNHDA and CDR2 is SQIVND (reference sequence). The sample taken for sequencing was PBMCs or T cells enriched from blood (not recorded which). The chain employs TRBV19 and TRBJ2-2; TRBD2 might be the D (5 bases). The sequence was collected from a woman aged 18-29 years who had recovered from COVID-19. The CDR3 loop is CASIARWTGELFF. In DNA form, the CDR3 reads TGTGCCAGTATAGCGCGCTGGACCGGGGAGCTGTTTTTT.